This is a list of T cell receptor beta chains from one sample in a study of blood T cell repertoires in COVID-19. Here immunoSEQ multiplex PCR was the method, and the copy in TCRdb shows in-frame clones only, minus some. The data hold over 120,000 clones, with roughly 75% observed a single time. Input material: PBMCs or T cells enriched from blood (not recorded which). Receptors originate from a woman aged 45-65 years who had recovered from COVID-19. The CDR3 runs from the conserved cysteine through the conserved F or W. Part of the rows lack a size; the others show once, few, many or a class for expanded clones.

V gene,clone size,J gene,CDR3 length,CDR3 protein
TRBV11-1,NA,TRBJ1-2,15,CASSFGPVSNYGYTF
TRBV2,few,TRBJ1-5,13,CASSAQGNQPQHF
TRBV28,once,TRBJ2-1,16,CASSPNRGVSYNEQFF
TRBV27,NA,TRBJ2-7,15,CASSEIAGGHYEQYF
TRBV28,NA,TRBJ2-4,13,CASSPTGGGIQYF
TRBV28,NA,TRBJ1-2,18,CASSSIVQGEAGSGGYTF
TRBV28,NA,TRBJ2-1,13,CASTPPGYNEQFF
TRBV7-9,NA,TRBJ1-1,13,CASSLVEGQEAFF
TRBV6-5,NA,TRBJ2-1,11,CASNRGRVQFF
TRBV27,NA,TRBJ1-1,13,CASSVTGVTEAFF
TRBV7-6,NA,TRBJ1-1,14,CASSLETGITEAFF
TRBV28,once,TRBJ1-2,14,CASSSPGTAGGYTF
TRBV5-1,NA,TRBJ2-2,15,CASSLVSGNTGELFF
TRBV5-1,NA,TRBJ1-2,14,CASSPGGPNYGYTF
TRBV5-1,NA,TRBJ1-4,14,CASSLGQINEKLFF
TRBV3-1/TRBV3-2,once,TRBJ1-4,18,CASSQVQGKRGIREKLFF
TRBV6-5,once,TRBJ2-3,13,CASRREGGDTQYF
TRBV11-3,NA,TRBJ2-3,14,CASSLRHGTDTQYF
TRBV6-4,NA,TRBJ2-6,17,CASSDSGGSSGANVLTF
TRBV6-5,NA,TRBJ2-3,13,CASSYGRGDTQYF
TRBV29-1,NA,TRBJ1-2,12,CSVSGTDYGYTF
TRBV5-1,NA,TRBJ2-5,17,CASSLGTSGGLQETQYF
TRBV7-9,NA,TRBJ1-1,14,CASSSSGGWTEAFF
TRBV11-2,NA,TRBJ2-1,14,CASTGPSSYNEQFF
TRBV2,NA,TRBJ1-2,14,CASSEETGGIGYTF
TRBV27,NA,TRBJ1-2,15,CASTPPGEGGDGYTF
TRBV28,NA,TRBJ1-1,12,CASSFAMAEAFF
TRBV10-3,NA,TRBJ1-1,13,CAIGASQNTEAFF
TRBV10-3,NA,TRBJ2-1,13,CAISVALHDEQFF
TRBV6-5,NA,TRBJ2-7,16,CASSSTMAGTGGEQYF
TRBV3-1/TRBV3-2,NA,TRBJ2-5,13,CASTARIGETQYF
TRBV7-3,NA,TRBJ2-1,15,CASSPLAGPYNEQFF
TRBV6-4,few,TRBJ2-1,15,CASSPLAGDYNEQFF
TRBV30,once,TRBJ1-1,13,CAWSVQGNTEAFF
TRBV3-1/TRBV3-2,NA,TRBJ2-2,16,CASSQLRVATTGELFF
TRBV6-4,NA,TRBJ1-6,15,CASSEVGQGYSPLHF
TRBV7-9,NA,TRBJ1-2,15,CASSIPQGPLGGYTF
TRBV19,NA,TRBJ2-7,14,CASSPGQGAYEQYF
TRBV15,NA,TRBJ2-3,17,CATSRDIATPRTDTQYF
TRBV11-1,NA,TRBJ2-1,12,CAIGGQNNEQFF
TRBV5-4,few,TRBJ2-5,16,CASSLPLEGVKETQYF
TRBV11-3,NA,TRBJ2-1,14,CASSLIAASPEQFF
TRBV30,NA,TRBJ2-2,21,CAWSPSGGLAGSRVNTGELFF
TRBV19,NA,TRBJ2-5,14,CASSISQLQETQYF
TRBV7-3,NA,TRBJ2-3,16,CASSPGTSGGTDTQYF
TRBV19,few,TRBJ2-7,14,CASSRGQGADEQYF
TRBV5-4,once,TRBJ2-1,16,CASSSSRTSGYNEQFF
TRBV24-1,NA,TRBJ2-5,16,CATSVIGDSSQETQYF
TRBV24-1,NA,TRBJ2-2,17,CATSDTRQGGNTGELFF
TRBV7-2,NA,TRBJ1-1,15,CASSTGTGENTEAFF
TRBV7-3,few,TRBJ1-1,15,CASSADRLEDTEAFF
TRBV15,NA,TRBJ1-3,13,CATSRANTGTIYF
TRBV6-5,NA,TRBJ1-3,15,CASSYRGGGGNTIYF
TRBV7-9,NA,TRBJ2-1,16,CASSLALAGTYNEQFF
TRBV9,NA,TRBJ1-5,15,CASSSDGDKYQPQHF
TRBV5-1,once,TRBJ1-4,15,CASSPTGFSNEKLFF
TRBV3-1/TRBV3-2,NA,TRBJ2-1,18,CASSQVSGTGQGANEQFF